A single sample is the source of the 8 T cell receptor beta chains below, sequenced in a study of cytomegalovirus exposure and HLA in healthy donors. Profiled with immunoSEQ multiplex PCR; TCRdb holds only in-frame clones, not every one. The sample has over 150,000 clones, about 88% seen once. The sequenced material came from PBMCs. These receptor sequences come from a woman younger than 30 in good health and CMV-seronegative.

The chain couples TRBV15 to TRBJ2-7; 10 bases are shared with TRBD1. CDR3 length: 14 residues. The V gene end was trimmed by 1 base and the J gene end by 4 bases; junction bases not matched to a gene: 1. Germline V CDR1 and CDR2: LNHNV, YYDKDF (reference sequence). Written as DNA, the CDR3 is TGTGCCACCAGCAGAGGGGGACAGGGGTACGAGCAGTACTTC. Protein sequence: CATSRGGQGYEQYF. Full variable domain (missing parts from reference TRBV15 and TRBJ2-7): DAMVIQNPRYQVTQFGKPVTLSCSQTLNHNVMYWYQQKSSQAPKLLFHYYDKDFNNEADTPDNFQSRRPNTSFCFLDIRSPGLGDTAMYLCATSRGGQGYEQYFGPGTRLTVT.

This chain connects TRBV5-6 to TRBJ2-7; 12 bases align to TRBD1. Germline V gene sequence: CDR1 SGHDT, CDR2 YYEEEE. This CDR3 is 13 amino acids long. V gave up 7 bases and J gave up 7 bases; unmatched junction bases: 6. CDR3 region: CASGDRGRREQYF. DNA for the CDR3: TGTGCCAGCGGGGACAGGGGGCGCCGGGAGCAGTACTTC.

The V and J genes are TRBV6-5 and TRBJ2-7; D possibly corresponds to TRBD1 (6 bases). This CDR3 spans 11 amino acids. Germline V gives CDR1 MNHEY, CDR2 SVGAGI. The V end lost 7 bases, the J end lost 7 bases, and 11 bases lay between the germline ends. CDR3 protein: CASTTGGEQYF. The CDR3 DNA reads as TGTGCCAGCACGACAGGTGGAGAGCAGTACTTC.

The chain carries TRBV27 and TRBJ1-5, with a tentative D call TRBD1 (6 bases). Per germline, CDR1 MNHEY and CDR2 SMNVEV (reference sequence). This CDR3 region has 16 residues. The V end was cut by 3 bases, the J end by 4 bases, with 16 bases between. The CDR3 here is CASSFQGRGKNQPQHF. The DNA of the CDR3 is TGTGCCAGCAGTTTCCAAGGCAGGGGCAAAAATCAGCCCCAGCATTTT.

The V call is TRBV2, the J call TRBJ1-3, with a possible D match to TRBD1 (6 bases). CDR3 length: 13 residues. V lost 7 bases and J lost 4, with 11 bases in between. Germline values: CDR1 SNHLY, CDR2 FYNNEI. Written as DNA, the CDR3 is TGTGCCAGCAATCAGGGGATCGGAAACACCATATATTTT. This translates into CASNQGIGNTIYF.

The chain uses TRBV5-1 and TRBJ1-2, with D possibly being TRBD1 (5 bases). V was trimmed by 0 bases and J by 2 bases, leaving 11 bases between them. Germline V gene lookup returns CDR1 SGHRS and CDR2 YFSETQ. This CDR3 has 15 amino acids. The CDR3 nucleotides read TGCGCCAGCAGCTTGGTGGGGGGAGAAAACTATGGCTACACCTTC. Its translation: CASSLVGGENYGYTF.

The CDR3 sequence: CASSIDPGNSNQPQHF. CDR3 coding DNA: TGTGCCAGTAGTATAGACCCAGGGAACAGCAATCAGCCCCAGCATTTT. The chain uses TRBV19 and TRBJ1-5; perhaps TRBD1 as D (5 bases). The CDR3 is 16 residues long. Trimming stripped 0 bases from V and 1 base from J, with 10 bases between. CDR1 is LNHDA, CDR2 SQIVND, per germline (reference sequence).

The chain recombines TRBV5-5 with TRBJ2-2; TRBD1 agrees at 8 bases. Germline CDR1 and CDR2: SGHKS and YYEKEE (reference sequence). This CDR3 is built from 15 residues. Losses at the gene ends were 4 bases for V and 2 bases for J; bases not matched to a gene: 4. The DNA for the CDR3 is TGTGCCAGCAGCCTGACAGGGGCTAACACCGGGGAGCTGTTTTTT. This encodes CASSLTGANTGELFF.